This record concerns one T cell receptor (beta chain) sequence. Antigen unknown. This entry belongs to a study of naive and memory T cell subsets. Findings of the study overall: The power law exponent of TCR abundance differed between naive and memory cells. Diversity fell and Gini index rose from naive through CM, EM, EMRA.

Cells stained for CD3, CD4, CD8, CD45RA, CD27 and viability were sorted into four CD45RA/CD27 subsets. An equimolar mix of two oligonucleotides served as the beta constant-region primer for TRBC1 and TRBC2. TCRdb analysed the UMI-ligation and nested PCR reads with MiXCR anew, one entry per CDR3 protein. The sample shows some 150,000 distinct CDR3 sequences, approximately 15% of them seen only once. Trimming took off 4 bases at V and 4 bases at J, with 2 bases between the two ends. The germline CDR1 and CDR2 sequences are SGHTA and FQGNSA. The CDR3 totals 11 residues. The genes are TRBV7-2 and TRBJ2-4, with unresolved D. The receptor's source is a human donor in good health. Sequenced material: naive CD4+ T cells from blood. The CDR3 region is CASSYKNIQYF. The CDR3 nucleotides are TGTGCCAGCAGCTATAAAAACATTCAGTACTTC.